The text below deals with one TCR beta chain. Its antigen remains unknown. TCRdb used MiXCR to reprocess the reads, holding one entry per CDR3 protein. The data contain 550,000 to 850,000 distinct CDR3 sequences, 33% of them singletons. The germline V gene has CDR1 SGHVS and CDR2 FQNEAQ. The CDR3 has 17 residues. V shed 2 bases, J shed 7 bases, and the junction held 13 bases outside the gene matches. This sample was included in a study of T cell repertoires in cytomegalovirus infection. About the research overall: Well-studied HLA-B-restricted epitopes and recently identified HLA-C-restricted epitopes of CMV were both used in the study. Indications of both CMV infection and matching HLA type were provided by public TCR beta signatures.

Notes on the study in general: There were HLA-C-restricted CMV-specific TCR beta clonotypes dominating the ex vivo response. Summed frequency of public TCR beta families distinguished CMV carriers with the relevant HLA.

This clonotype was sampled from a human donor in good health (CMV status not recorded). Some clones in this sample may be carry-over from other donors' samples. The rearrangement uses TRBV7-8 and TRBJ2-7; 11 positions match TRBD2. This specimen was cultured PBMCs, taken from culture after CMV antigen stimulation. CDR3 protein: CASSLPPHSGGAWEQYF. The CDR3 region has the DNA TGTGCCAGCAGCTTACCTCCCCATAGCGGGGGGGCGTGGGAGCAGTACTTC.